This is a list of T cell receptor beta chains from one sample in a study of Ad26.COV2.S vaccination and SARS-CoV-2 variants. Assay used: immunoSEQ multiplex PCR; TCRdb lists only in-frame clones, some missing. The table shows 350,000 to 500,000 clones, with about 92% occurring only once. Source: peripheral blood, taken in a trial of Ad26.COV2.S vaccine versus placebo. The receptors were sampled from a person aged 18-65 years who received the Ad26.COV2.S COVID-19 vaccine or a placebo. Both conserved end residues are part of each CDR3. The D gene is left open where the match is weak. Only part of the rows carry a size: once, few, many, or a class if the clone is expanded.

TRBV30	.	TRBD1	TRBJ2-7	TGTGCCTGGAGTGACAGGGGGCAGGGAGAGCAGTACTTC	CAWSDRGQGEQYF
TRBV7-2	.	.	TRBJ1-6	TGTGCCAGCACCGATAATTCACCCCTCCACTTT	CASTDNSPLHF
TRBV7-9	once	TRBD2	TRBJ2-3	TGTGCCAGCAGCCCAGGGAGAGTAGCGGGAGTTAAGCAGTATTTT	CASSPGRVAGVKQYF
TRBV5-6	.	TRBD1	TRBJ2-7	TGTGCCAGCAGCTCGAGGACAGGGGGGAACGAGCAGTACTTC	CASSSRTGGNEQYF
TRBV27	.	TRBD1	TRBJ2-2	TGTGCCAGCAAGCAGCCCTTGGGGACAGGGGTCACCGGGGAGCTGTTTTTT	CASKQPLGTGVTGELFF
TRBV5-1	once	TRBD1	TRBJ1-2	TGCGCCAGCAGCAAGGGACAGCCTAACTATGGCTACACCTTC	CASSKGQPNYGYTF
TRBV6-5	.	.	TRBJ2-7	TGTGCCAGCCCAACTAGCACAGGCTCCTACGAGCAGTACTTC	CASPTSTGSYEQYF
TRBV7-9	.	.	TRBJ1-2	TGTGCCAGCAGCTTAGCGGAAGGGCCGGCCAGGAACTATGGCTACACCTTC	CASSLAEGPARNYGYTF
TRBV5-1	.	TRBD2	TRBJ2-2	TGCGCCAGCAGCTTGGTCCTAGCGGGAGGAACCGGGGAGCTGTTTTTT	CASSLVLAGGTGELFF
TRBV7-2	.	.	TRBJ2-1	TGTGCCAGCAGCTTCGGGGGAATCGGAGGTGAGCAGTTCTTC	CASSFGGIGGEQFF
TRBV7-9	.	TRBD2	TRBJ2-5	TGTGCCAGCAGCTGGACTAGCGGCAAAGAGACCCAGTACTTC	CASSWTSGKETQYF
TRBV2	.	TRBD1	TRBJ1-2	TGTGCCAGCAGTGAAGCACCACAGGGGGGAAACTATGGCTACACCTTC	CASSEAPQGGNYGYTF
TRBV27	.	.	TRBJ2-5	TGTGCCAGTCAAGATCAAGAGACCCAGTACTTC	CASQDQETQYF
TRBV7-9	.	TRBD1	TRBJ1-6	TGTGCCAGCAGCGACAGGGACGGTTCACCCCTCCACTTT	CASSDRDGSPLHF
TRBV11-3	.	.	TRBJ2-7	TGTGCCAGCAGCCCGTCTGGTGGGGATGGGAACGAGCAGTACTTC	CASSPSGGDGNEQYF
TRBV10-3	.	.	TRBJ1-4	TGTGCCATCAGCACAGTTTATAATGAAAAACTGTTTTTT	CAISTVYNEKLFF